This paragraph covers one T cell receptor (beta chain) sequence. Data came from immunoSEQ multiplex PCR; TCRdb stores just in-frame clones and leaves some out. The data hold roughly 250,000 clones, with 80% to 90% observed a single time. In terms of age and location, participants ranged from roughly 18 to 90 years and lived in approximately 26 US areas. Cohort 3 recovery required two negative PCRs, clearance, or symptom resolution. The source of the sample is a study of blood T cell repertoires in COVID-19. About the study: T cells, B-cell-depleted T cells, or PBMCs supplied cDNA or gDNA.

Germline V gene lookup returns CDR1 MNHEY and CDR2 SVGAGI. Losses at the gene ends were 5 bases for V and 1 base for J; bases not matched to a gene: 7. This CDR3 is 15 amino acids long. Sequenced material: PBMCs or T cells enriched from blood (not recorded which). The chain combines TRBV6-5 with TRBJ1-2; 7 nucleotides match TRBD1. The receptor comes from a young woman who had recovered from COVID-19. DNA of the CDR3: TGTGCCAGCAGTCTCCTGGGACAGAATAACTATGGCTACACCTTC. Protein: CASSLLGQNNYGYTF.